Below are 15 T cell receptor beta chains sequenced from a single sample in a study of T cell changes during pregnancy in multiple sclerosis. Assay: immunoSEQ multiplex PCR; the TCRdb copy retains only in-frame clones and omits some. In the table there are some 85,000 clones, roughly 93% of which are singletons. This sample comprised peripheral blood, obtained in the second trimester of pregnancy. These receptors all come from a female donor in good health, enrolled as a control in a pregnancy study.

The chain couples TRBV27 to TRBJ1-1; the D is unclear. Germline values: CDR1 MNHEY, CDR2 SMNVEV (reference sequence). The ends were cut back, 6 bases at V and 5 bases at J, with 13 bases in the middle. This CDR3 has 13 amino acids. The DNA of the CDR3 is TGTGCCAGCAGAGCCCGGGTTTTGACTGAAGCTTTCTTT. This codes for CASRARVLTEAFF.

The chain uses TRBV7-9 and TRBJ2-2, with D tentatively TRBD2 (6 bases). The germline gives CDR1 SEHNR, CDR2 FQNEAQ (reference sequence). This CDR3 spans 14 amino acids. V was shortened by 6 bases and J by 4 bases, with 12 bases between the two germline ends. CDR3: CASRRREITGELFF. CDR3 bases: TGTGCCAGCAGGCGGCGGGAAATCACCGGGGAGCTGTTTTTT.

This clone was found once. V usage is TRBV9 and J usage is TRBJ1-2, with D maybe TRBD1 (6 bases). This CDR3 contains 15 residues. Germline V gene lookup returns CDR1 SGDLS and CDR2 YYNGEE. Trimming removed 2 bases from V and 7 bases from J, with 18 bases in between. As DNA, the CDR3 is TGTGCCAGCAGCGTTTCGGGACATTCATTCGGTGGCTACACCTTC. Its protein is CASSVSGHSFGGYTF. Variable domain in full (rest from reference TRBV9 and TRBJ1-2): DSGVTQTPKHLITATGQRVTLRCSPRSGDLSVYWYQQSLDQGLQFLIQYYNGEERAKGNILERFSAQQFPDLHSELNLSSLELGDSALYFCASSVSGHSFGGYTFGSGTRLTVV.

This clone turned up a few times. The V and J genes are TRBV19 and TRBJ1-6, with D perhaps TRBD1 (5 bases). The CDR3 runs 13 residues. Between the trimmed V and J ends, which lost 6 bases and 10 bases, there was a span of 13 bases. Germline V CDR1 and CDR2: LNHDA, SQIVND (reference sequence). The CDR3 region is CASREGRGSPLHF. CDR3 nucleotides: TGTGCCAGTAGGGAGGGGCGCGGATCACCCCTCCACTTT.

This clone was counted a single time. CDR3 sequence reads: CASSLLRSSYEQYF. DNA for the CDR3: TGTGCCAGCAGCTTACTGAGGAGCTCCTACGAGCAGTACTTC. The V gene is TRBV7-2, the J gene TRBJ2-7; D unclear. This CDR3 comprises 14 residues. CDR1 is SGHTA and CDR2 is FQGNSA in the germline V gene. The V gene lost 2 bases and the J gene lost 0 bases, with 8 bases spanning the gap.

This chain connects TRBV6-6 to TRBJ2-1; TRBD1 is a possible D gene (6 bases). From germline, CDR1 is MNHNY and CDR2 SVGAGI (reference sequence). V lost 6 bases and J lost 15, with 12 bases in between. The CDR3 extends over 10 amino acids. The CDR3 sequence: CASSEDRLFF. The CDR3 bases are TGTGCCAGCAGCGAGGACAGACTGTTCTTC.

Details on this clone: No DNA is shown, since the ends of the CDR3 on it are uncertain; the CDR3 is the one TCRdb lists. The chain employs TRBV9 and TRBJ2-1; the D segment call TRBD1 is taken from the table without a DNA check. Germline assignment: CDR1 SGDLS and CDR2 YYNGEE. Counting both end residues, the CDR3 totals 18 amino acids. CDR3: CASTVSLDNKHWGNEQFF.

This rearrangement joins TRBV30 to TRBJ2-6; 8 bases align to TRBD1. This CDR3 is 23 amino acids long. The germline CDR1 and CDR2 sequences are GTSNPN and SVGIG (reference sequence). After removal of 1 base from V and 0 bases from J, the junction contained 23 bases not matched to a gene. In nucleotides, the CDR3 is TGTGCCTGGAGTGGAGGGCCACAGGGGGTTGGAGCCCGGGCACACTCTGGGGCCAACGTCCTGACTTTC. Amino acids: CAWSGGPQGVGARAHSGANVLTF.

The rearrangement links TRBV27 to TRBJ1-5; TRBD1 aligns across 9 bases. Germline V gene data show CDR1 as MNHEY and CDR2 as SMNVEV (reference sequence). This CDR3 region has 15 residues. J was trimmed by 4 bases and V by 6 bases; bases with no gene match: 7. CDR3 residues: CASSRDRDPNQPQHF. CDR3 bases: TGTGCCAGCAGCCGGGACAGGGATCCTAATCAGCCCCAGCATTTT.

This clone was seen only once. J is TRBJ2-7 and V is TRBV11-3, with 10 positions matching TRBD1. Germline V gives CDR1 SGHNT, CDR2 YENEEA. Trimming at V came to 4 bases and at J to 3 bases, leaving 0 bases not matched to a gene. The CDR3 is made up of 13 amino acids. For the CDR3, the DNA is TGTGCCAGCAGCTGGGACAGGGGCTACGAGCAGTACTTC. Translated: CASSWDRGYEQYF.

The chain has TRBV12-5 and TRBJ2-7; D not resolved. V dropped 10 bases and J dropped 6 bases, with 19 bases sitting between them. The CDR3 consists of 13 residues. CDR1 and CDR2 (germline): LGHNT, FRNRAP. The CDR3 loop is CANGDTSYSEQYF. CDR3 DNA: TGTGCTAATGGCGACACCTCTTATAGCGAGCAGTACTTC.

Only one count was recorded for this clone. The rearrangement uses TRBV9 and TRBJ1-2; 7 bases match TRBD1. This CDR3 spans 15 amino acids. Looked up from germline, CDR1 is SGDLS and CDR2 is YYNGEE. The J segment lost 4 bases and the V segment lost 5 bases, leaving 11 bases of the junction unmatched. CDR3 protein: CASSRQGLKSYGYTF. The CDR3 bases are TGTGCCAGCAGTCGACAGGGTTTGAAGTCCTATGGCTACACCTTC. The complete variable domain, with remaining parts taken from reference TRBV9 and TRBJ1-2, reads DSGVTQTPKHLITATGQRVTLRCSPRSGDLSVYWYQQSLDQGLQFLIQYYNGEERAKGNILERFSAQQFPDLHSELNLSSLELGDSALYFCASSRQGLKSYGYTFGSGTRLTVV.

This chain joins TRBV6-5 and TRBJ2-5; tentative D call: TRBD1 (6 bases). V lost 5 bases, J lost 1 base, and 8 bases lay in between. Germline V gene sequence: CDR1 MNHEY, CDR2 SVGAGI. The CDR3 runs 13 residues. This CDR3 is CASSTGTQETQYF. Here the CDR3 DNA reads TGTGCCAGCAGTACAGGGACCCAAGAGACCCAGTACTTC.

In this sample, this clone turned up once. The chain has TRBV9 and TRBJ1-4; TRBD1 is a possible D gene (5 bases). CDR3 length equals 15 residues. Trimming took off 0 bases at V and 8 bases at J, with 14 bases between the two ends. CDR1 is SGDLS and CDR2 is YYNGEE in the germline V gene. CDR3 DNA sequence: TGTGCCAGCAGCGTAGACGACAGCAAAGTGGAAAAACTGTTTTTT. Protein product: CASSVDDSKVEKLFF.

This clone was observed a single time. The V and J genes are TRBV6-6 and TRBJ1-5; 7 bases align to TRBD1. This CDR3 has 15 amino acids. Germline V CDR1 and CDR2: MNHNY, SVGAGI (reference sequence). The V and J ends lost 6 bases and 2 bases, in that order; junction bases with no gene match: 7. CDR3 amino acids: CASRSGQEGNQPQHF. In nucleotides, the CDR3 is TGTGCCAGCAGATCAGGACAGGAGGGCAATCAGCCCCAGCATTTT.